These 12 T cell receptor beta chains share one sample of origin, sequenced in a study of shared clonotypes between healthy human individuals. The protocol was immunoSEQ multiplex PCR, while the TCRdb copy is restricted to in-frame clones and leaves out a portion. The sample includes 980,000 or so clones, roughly 72% seen only once; the top ten take approximately 1.5%. Specimen: memory CD4+ T cells sorted from blood. Indicated subset: CD45RA-negative fraction. The receptor set was obtained from a man aged 18 to 35 in good health.

Points on this clone: This could be a read error, since a much larger clone is one nucleotide away. V usage is TRBV6-1 and J usage is TRBJ1-5; no reliable D call. Germline CDR1 MNHNS, CDR2 SASEGT. This CDR3 has 12 residues. The ends were cut back, 3 bases at V and 0 bases at J, with 0 bases in the middle. CDR3 in amino acids: CASSDSNQPQHF. Here the CDR3 DNA reads TGTGCCAGCAGTGATAGCAATCAGCCCCAGCATTTT.

The chain links TRBV9 to TRBJ2-1, with D hard to call. The length of the CDR3 is 15 residues. The germline V gene has CDR1 SGDLS and CDR2 YYNGEE. Trimming took off 1 base at V and 4 bases at J, with 12 bases between the two ends. CDR3 residues: CASSVRLVSYNEQFF. The CDR3 DNA reads TGTGCCAGCAGCGTAAGGCTAGTCTCATACAATGAGCAGTTCTTC.

As regards this clone: This same CDR3 is encoded by further DNA sequences in the sample. V and J are TRBV6-5 and TRBJ1-4; D not resolved. In germline, CDR1 is MNHEY, CDR2 SVGAGI. Trimming removed 0 bases from V and 10 bases from J, with 3 bases in between. The CDR3 is 11 residues long. CDR3 coding DNA: TGTGCCAGCAGTTACTCCGGAAAACTGTTTTTT. This gives the protein CASSYSGKLFF.

A few counts support this clone. This chain links TRBV5-1 with TRBJ1-6, with TRBD1 as a possible D gene (5 bases). Trimming shortened V by 4 bases and J by 6 bases, and 17 bases separated the two germline ends. The CDR3 runs 16 residues. The V gene's germline CDR1 is SGHRS and CDR2 YFSETQ. CDR3 sequence (DNA): TGCGCCAGCAGCCAAGGGGCGCCTGGGAGTAATTCACCCCTCCACTTT. Amino acids: CASSQGAPGSNSPLHF.

The chain carries TRBV11-2 and TRBJ2-7; D unclear. This CDR3 is built from 14 residues. Trimming removed 1 base at V and 2 bases at J, with 9 bases between. Per germline, CDR1 SGHAT and CDR2 FQNNGV. The CDR3 loop is CASSLGASPYEQYF. In nucleotides, the CDR3 is TGTGCCAGCAGCTTAGGAGCTAGTCCCTACGAGCAGTACTTC. The full variable domain, rest sourced from reference TRBV11-2 and TRBJ2-7, is EAGVAQSPRYKIIEKRQSVAFWCNPISGHATLYWYQQILGQGPKLLIQFQNNGVVDDSQLPKDRFSAERLKGVDSTLKIQPAKLEDSAVYLCASSLGASPYEQYFGPGTRLTVT.

The chain carries TRBV4-3 and TRBJ2-5, with 10 bases aligning to TRBD2. From germline, CDR1 is LGHNA and CDR2 YSLEER. With V trimmed by 5 bases and J by 5 bases, 11 bases remained unmatched. This CDR3 spans 16 amino acids. CDR3 in DNA: TGCGCCAGCAGCGAAAGGGCTAGCGGGAGAGGTGAGACCCAGTACTTC. This gives the protein CASSERASGRGETQYF.

The rearrangement links TRBV5-1 to TRBJ2-1; D call uncertain. Trimming took off 0 bases at V and 6 bases at J, with 19 bases between the two ends. Germline loops: CDR1 SGHRS, CDR2 YFSETQ. The CDR3 is 17 residues long. The CDR3 sequence: CASSLEGPLSPPNEQFF. CDR3 coding DNA: TGCGCCAGCAGCTTGGAAGGCCCCCTTAGCCCACCCAATGAGCAGTTCTTC.

V usage is TRBV5-5 and J usage is TRBJ1-2; D unclear. CDR1 and CDR2 from the germline V gene are SGHKS and YYEKEE (reference sequence). The V end lost 4 bases, the J end lost 2 bases, and 9 bases lay between the germline ends. CDR3 size: 13 residues. The CDR3 protein is CASSPRMNYGYTF. The CDR3 DNA sequence: TGTGCCAGCAGCCCTCGGATGAACTATGGCTACACCTTC.

The rearrangement links TRBV6-1 to TRBJ1-5; no clear D gene. The CDR3 is 12 amino acids. CDR1 and CDR2 from the germline V gene are MNHNS and SASEGT. The V and J ends lost 7 bases and 3 bases respectively, with 7 bases between them. As DNA, the CDR3 is TGTGCCAGCACTCAGGCCAATCAGCCCCAGCATTTT. This encodes CASTQANQPQHF.

The V call is TRBV5-1, the J call TRBJ2-5, with 8 bases fitting TRBD2. This CDR3 has 15 amino acids. The ends lost 4 bases at V and 4 bases at J; junction bases unmatched: 9. Germline CDR1 is SGHRS and CDR2 is YFSETQ. CDR3 protein: CASSLQPGGAETQYF. As DNA, the CDR3 is TGCGCCAGCAGCCTACAGCCGGGAGGGGCAGAGACCCAGTACTTC.

The V gene is TRBV5-1, the J gene TRBJ2-7; unclear D gene. Per germline, CDR1 SGHRS and CDR2 YFSETQ. CDR3 length: 13 residues. The V end was cut by 5 bases, the J end by 0 bases, with 9 bases between. CDR3 region: CASRRQASYEQYF. CDR3 nucleotide sequence: TGCGCCAGCAGAAGGCAGGCCTCCTACGAGCAGTACTTC.

V usage is TRBV11-2 and J usage is TRBJ2-7; no reliable D call. Trimming removed 0 bases at V and 2 bases at J, with 8 bases between. The CDR3 covers 14 residues. Germline V gene sequence: CDR1 SGHAT, CDR2 FQNNGV. The CDR3 DNA is TGTGCCAGCAGCTTAGATCTAGTAACCTACGAGCAGTACTTC. Translation: CASSLDLVTYEQYF.